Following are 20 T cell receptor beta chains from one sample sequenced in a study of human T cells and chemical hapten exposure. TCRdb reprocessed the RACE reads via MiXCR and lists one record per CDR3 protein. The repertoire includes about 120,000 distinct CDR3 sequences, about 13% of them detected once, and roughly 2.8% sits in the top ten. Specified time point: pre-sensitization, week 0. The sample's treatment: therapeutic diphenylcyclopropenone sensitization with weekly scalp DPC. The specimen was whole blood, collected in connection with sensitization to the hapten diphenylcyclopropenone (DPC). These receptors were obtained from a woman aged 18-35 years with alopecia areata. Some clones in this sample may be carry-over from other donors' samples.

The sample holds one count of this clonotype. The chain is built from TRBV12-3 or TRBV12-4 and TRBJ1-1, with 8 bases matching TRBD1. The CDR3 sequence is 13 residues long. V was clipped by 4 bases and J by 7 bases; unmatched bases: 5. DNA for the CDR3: TGTGCCAGCAGTTCGTTCAGGGGGCGTGAAGCTTTCTTT. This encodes CASSSFRGREAFF.

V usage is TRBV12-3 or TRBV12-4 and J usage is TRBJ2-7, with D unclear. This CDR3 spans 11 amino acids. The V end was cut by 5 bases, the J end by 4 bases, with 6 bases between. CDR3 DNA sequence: TGTGCCAGCAGTAGGCGGTACGAGCAGTACTTC. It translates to CASSRRYEQYF.

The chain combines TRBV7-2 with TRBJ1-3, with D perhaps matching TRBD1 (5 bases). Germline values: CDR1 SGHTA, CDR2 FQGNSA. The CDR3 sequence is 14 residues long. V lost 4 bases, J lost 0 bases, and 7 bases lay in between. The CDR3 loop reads CASSWGASGNTIYF. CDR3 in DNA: TGTGCCAGCAGCTGGGGCGCCTCTGGAAACACCATATATTTT. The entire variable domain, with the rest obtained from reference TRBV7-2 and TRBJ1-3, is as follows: GAGVSQSPSNKVTEKGKDVELRCDPISGHTALYWYRQSLGQGLEFLIYFQGNSAPDKSGLPSDRFSAERTGGSVSTLTIQRTQQEDSAVYLCASSWGASGNTIYFGEGSWLTVV.

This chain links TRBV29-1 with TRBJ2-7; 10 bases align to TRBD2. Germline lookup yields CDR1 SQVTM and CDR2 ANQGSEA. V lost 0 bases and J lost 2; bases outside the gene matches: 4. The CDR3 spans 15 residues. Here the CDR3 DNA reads TGCAGCGTTGAAGATCTAGCGGGGGTTCCCTACGAGCAGTACTTC. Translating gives CSVEDLAGVPYEQYF.

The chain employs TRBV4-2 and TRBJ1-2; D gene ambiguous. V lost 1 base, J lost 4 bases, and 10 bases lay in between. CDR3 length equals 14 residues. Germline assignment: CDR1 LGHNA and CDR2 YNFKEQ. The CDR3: CASSQGRAGYGYTF. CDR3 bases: TGTGCCAGCAGCCAAGGTCGGGCGGGCTATGGCTACACCTTC.

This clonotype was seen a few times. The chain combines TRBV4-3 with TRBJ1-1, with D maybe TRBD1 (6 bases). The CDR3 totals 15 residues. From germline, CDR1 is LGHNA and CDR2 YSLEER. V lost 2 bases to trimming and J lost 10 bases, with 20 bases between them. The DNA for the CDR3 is TGCGCCAGCAGCCAAACCGTTCGGACAGTCCTGGGAGCTTTCTTT. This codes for CASSQTVRTVLGAFF.

CDR3 sequence reads: CASSLAVGPSNEQFF. The CDR3 DNA is TGTGCCAGCAGCTTAGCGGTCGGCCCCAGTAATGAGCAGTTCTTC. The chain uses TRBV7-7 and TRBJ2-1; no definite D call. The V end was cut by 0 bases, the J end by 7 bases, with 13 bases between. From germline, CDR1 is SSHAT and CDR2 FNYEAQ (reference sequence). The CDR3 consists of 15 residues. The whole variable domain, remainder taken from reference TRBV7-7 and TRBJ2-1, is GAGVSQSPRYKVTKRGQDVTLRCDPISSHATLYWYQQALGQGPEFLTYFNYEAQPDKSGLPSDRFSAERPEGSISTLTIQRTEQRDSAMYRCASSLAVGPSNEQFFGPGTRLTVL.

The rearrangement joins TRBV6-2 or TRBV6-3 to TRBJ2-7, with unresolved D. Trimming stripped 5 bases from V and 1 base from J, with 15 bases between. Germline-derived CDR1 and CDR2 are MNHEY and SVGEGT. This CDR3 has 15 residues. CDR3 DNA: TGTGCCAGCAGTAACCCGCAGCCAGGATCCTACGAGCAGTACTTC. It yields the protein CASSNPQPGSYEQYF.

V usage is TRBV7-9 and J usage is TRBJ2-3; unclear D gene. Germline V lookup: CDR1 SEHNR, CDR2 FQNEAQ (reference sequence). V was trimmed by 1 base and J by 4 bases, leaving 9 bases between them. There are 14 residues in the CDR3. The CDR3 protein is CASSLGVASDTQYF. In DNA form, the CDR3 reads TGTGCCAGCAGCTTAGGGGTTGCTTCAGATACGCAGTATTTT.

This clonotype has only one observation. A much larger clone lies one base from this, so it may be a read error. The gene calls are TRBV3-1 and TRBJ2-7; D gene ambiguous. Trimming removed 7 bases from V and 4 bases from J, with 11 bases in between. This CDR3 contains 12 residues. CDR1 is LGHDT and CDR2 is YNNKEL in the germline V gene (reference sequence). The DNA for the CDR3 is TGTGCCAGCACCCTGACCAGTTACGAGCAGTACTTC. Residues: CASTLTSYEQYF.

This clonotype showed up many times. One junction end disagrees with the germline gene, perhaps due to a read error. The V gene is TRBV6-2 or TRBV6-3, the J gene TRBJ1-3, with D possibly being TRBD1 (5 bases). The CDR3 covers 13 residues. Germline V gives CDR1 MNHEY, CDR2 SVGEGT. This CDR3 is CASSYPTGTLLSF. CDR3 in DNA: TGTGCCAGCAGTTACCCGACCGGGACCCTTCTGAGTTTT.

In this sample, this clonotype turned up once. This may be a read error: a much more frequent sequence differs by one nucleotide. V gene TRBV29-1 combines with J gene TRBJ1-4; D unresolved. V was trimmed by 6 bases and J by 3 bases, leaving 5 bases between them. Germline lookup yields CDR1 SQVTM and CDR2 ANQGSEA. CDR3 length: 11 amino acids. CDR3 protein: CSVSANEKLFF. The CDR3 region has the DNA TGCAGCGTCTCTGCTAATGAAAAACTGTTTTTT. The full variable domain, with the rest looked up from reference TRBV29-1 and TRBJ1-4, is SAVISQKPSRDICQRGTSLTIQCQVDSQVTMMFWYRQQPGQSLTLIATANQGSEATYESGFVIDKFPISRPNLTFSTLTVSNMSPEDSSIYLCSVSANEKLFFGSGTQLSVL.

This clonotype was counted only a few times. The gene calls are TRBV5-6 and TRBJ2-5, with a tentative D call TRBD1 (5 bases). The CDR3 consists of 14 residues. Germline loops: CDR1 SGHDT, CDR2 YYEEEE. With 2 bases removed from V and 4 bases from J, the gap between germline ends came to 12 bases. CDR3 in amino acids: CASSFSGIGETQYF. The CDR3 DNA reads TGTGCCAGCAGCTTTTCAGGGATTGGAGAGACCCAGTACTTC.

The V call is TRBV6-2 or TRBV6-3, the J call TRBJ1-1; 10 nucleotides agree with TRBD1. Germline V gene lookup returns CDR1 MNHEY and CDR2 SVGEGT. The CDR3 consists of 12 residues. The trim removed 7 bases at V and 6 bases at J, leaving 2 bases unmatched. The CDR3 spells CASKGTGAEAFF. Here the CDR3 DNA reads TGTGCCAGCAAAGGGACAGGGGCTGAAGCTTTCTTT.

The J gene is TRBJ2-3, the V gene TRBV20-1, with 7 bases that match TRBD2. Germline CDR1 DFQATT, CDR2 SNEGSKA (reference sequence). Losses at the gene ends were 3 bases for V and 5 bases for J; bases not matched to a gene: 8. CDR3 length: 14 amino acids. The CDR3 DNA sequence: TGCAGTGCTAGTCTAGCGGCCGAGAGAGATACGCAGTATTTT. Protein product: CSASLAAERDTQYF.

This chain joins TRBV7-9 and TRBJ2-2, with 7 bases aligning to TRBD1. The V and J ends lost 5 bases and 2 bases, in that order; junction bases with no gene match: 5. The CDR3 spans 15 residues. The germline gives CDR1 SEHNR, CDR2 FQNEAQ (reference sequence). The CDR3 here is CASSVGTVNTGELFF. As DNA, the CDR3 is TGTGCCAGCAGCGTCGGGACAGTCAACACCGGGGAGCTGTTTTTT. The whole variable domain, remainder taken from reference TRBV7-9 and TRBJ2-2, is DTGVSQNPRHKITKRGQNVTFRCDPISEHNRLYWYRQTLGQGPEFLTYFQNEAQLEKSRLLSDRFSAERPKGSFSTLEIQRTEQGDSAMYLCASSVGTVNTGELFFGEGSRLTVL.

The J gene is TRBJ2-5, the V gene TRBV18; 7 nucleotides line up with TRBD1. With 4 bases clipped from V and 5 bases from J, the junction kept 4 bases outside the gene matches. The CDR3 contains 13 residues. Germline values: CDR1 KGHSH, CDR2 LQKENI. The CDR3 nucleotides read TGTGCCAGCTCACAGGGGGCTCGGGAGACCCAGTACTTC. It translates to CASSQGARETQYF.

In nucleotides, the CDR3 is TGTGCCAGCAGCGAAGCCCAGGGGGGTGGAGAGACCCAGTACTTC. It translates to CASSEAQGGGETQYF. The chain has TRBV7-9 and TRBJ2-5; D perhaps matches TRBD1 (7 bases). The CDR3 covers 15 residues. Trimming left V 5 bases short and J 4 bases short, with 17 bases between. CDR1 and CDR2 from the germline V gene are SEHNR and FQNEAQ (reference sequence).

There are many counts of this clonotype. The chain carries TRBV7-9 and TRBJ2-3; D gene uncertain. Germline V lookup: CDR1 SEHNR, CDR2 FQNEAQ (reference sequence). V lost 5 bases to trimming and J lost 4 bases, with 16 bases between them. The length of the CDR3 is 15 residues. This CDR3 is CASSQYTGFADTQYF. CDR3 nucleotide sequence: TGTGCCAGCAGCCAATATACTGGTTTCGCAGATACGCAGTATTTT.

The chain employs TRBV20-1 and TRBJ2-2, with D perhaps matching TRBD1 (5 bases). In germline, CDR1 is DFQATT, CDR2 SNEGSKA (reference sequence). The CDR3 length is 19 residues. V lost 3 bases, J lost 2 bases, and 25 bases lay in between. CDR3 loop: CSASPPNQGPFTNTGELFF. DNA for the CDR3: TGCAGTGCTAGCCCCCCTAACCAGGGCCCCTTCACCAACACCGGGGAGCTGTTTTTT.